The following is a T cell receptor (beta chain) sequence with its context. What it binds is not known. This entry belongs to a study of T cell repertoires in cytomegalovirus infection. The CDR3 length is 15 residues. Germline V lookup: CDR1 LNHNV, CDR2 YYDKDF (reference sequence). The V segment lost 5 bases and the J segment 1 base; nucleotides outside the gene matches: 4. Study-wide points: Dominating the ex vivo response were HLA-C-restricted CMV-specific TCR beta clonotypes. Identification of carriers of CMV plus the relevant HLA was achieved through cumulative public TCR beta family frequency.

TCRdb reprocessed the reads via MiXCR and lists one record per CDR3 protein. This sample has around 300,000 distinct CDR3 sequences; approximately 9.5% occur once, and the top ten carry 3.5% to 4.5%. This receptor was taken from a human donor in good health (CMV status not recorded). Some clones in this sample may be carry-over from other donors' samples. Sequencing input: PBMCs. The chain uses TRBV15 and TRBJ2-1, with TRBD2 identical over 8 bases. Here the CDR3 DNA reads TGTGCCACCAGCCCGGGACTAGAATCCTACAATGAGCAGTTCTTC. Protein: CATSPGLESYNEQFF.